This T cell receptor (beta chain) was recovered during a study of blood T cell repertoires in COVID-19 (dated by TCRdb to 2019 to 2021). In the study overall: Samples covering the acute and convalescent phases of COVID-19 were provided by collaborators in the United States, Italy and Spain. Subjects who had been exposed to COVID-19, were actively infected with it, or had recovered from it provided the deeply sampled blood TCRbeta repertoires that made up the dataset. The material from the prospective study consisted of cDNA or gDNA derived from T cells, B-cell-depleted T cells, or PBMCs. The repertoires were released in a freely available public database intended as a resource for research on the immune response to SARS-CoV-2. Where HLA class I and class II types were available, the types were taken from metadata supplied by the sample provider, not from assay-based typing. Samples came from the ongoing ImmuneRACE study (first 160 participants) plus 1,254 subjects from 6 global collaborators. A de-identified subject ID, COVID-19 status, age in years and sex were almost always included in the sample metadata. The full study reports these points: Clinical and demographic metadata were provided uncurated, with the amount varying by source and participant.

The collaborating institutions used their own protocols to collect whole blood in K2EDTA tubes. Collaborator samples were shipped for TCRbeta analysis as frozen whole blood, isolated PBMCs, or DNA extracted from either sample type. TCRbeta CDR3 regions were amplified from genomic DNA by means of the immunoSEQ Assay, a bias-controlled multiplex PCR. As for the authors' bioinformatics: Within the assay, amplification of reference gene primers was used to estimate how many nucleated cells each sample contained. To quantify the absolute abundance of each unique TCRbeta CDR3 rearrangement, sequence reads were collapsed and filtered. Productive Simpson clonality was computed per sample as the square root of Simpson's diversity index over productive rearrangements. TCRdb took this table from immuneACCESS and kept in-frame rearrangements with V and J called. Such tables lack part of the clones; where checked against another copy, unresolved V genes explain under half of the gap, and the rest is unexplained. For V, J and clone size, that table is used; D and trimming come from the DNA. For this sample the table gives roughly 40,000 clones, of which 65% to 80% were detected only once. Roughly a quarter of the sample belongs to the ten largest clones.

Notes on this clone: Its antigen remains undetermined. Per-base quality was not reported, and no clone a single base away is much larger than it.

The germline V gene provides CDR1 SGHTA and CDR2 FQGNSA. V is reduced by 6 bases and J by 0 bases, leaving a spacing of 13 bases between them. From cysteine to phenylalanine, the CDR3 is 15 amino acids long. Only the CDR3 DNA stays, 45 bases, in frame from base 1. This TCR was sampled from a man at least 80 years old with acute or convalescent COVID-19. The sample comprised peripheral blood. Recombination joined TRBV7-2 with TRBJ2-3, and possibly TRBD2, on 6 matching bases. The DNA sequence follows: TGTGCCAGCAGGTCCGGGGACTCTAGCACAGATACGCAGTATTTT. The resulting protein is CASRSGDSSTDTQYF.